This TCR beta chain originates from a study of blood T cell repertoires in COVID-19. Whole-study context: The study drew acute and convalescent COVID-19 samples from the United States, Italy and Spain. T cells, B-cell-depleted T cells, or PBMCs provided the cDNA or gDNA that served as material.

In the original processing: Researchers report that nucleated cell counts were estimated from reference gene primer amplification. Generated by immunoSEQ multiplex PCR, the TCRdb table keeps only in-frame clones and is missing some. From that table come the V and J calls and clone size; the DNA was used to work out D and trimming. The top ten clones hold roughly 8.2% of a sample with 90,000 to 110,000 clones, 84% of them seen once. CDR3 length: 16 amino acids. Germline V gives CDR1 SGHAT, CDR2 FQNNGV. The V gene lost 2 bases and the J gene lost 5 bases, with 16 bases spanning the gap. Sequencing was performed on peripheral blood. The chain carries TRBV11-2 and TRBJ2-4; possibly TRBD2 for D (7 bases). This receptor was identified in a woman aged 80 or over with active or convalescent COVID-19. CDR3 DNA sequence: TGTGCCAGCAGCTTAAGGGAGGGGGGGGCGCAAAACATTCAGTACTTC. Translation: CASSLREGGAQNIQYF.